One and the same sample provided the 19 T cell receptor beta chains below, sequenced in a study of T cells expressing NK-cell markers. From its re-call of the 5' RACE reads, TCRdb lists each CDR3 protein once, without DNA. The listing records 500,000 to 700,000 distinct CDR3 sequences. The sequenced material came from blood T cells: a sorted CD56 or NKG2C T cell subset, CD4+ or CD8+ T cells, or bulk PBMC T cells (not recorded which). These receptors were obtained from a man aged 18 to 30 in good health.

This chain links TRBV7-2 with TRBJ1-6; as DNA is missing, the TRBD1 call by TCRdb cannot be tested. Germline CDR1 SGHTA, CDR2 FQGNSA. This CDR3 spans 15 amino acids. CDR3 region: CASSLAGGNNSPLHF.

The chain couples TRBV29-1 to TRBJ2-3; TCRdb's assignment of TRBD1 cannot be checked, as there is no DNA. Germline lookup yields CDR1 SQVTM and CDR2 ANQGSEA. The CDR3 is made up of 14 amino acids. CDR3 protein: CSVVGGPVTDTQYF.

CDR3 residues: CASVGIDGEQFF. This chain uses TRBV3-1 with TRBJ2-1. The CDR3 loop spans 12 amino acids. Germline values: CDR1 LGHDT, CDR2 YNNKEL (reference sequence).

V usage is TRBV7-8 and J usage is TRBJ2-2; the D call from TCRdb, TRBD2, cannot be confirmed without DNA. The CDR3 is 17 amino acids. Germline lookup yields CDR1 SGHVS and CDR2 FQNEAQ. The CDR3 sequence is CASSLWASGMNTGELFF.

The CDR3 spells CASSLWNRETQYF. The chain recombines TRBV12-3 or TRBV12-4 with TRBJ2-5. The CDR3 is 13 amino acids.

The chain joins TRBV20-1 to TRBJ2-7; TCRdb's D call of TRBD2 is untestable without DNA. The CDR3 is 15 amino acids. CDR1 is DFQATT, CDR2 SNEGSKA, per germline (reference sequence). CDR3 protein: CSARDYRPAAYEQYF.

V and J are TRBV7-2 and TRBJ2-2. In germline, CDR1 is SGHTA, CDR2 FQGNSA. CDR3 size: 15 residues. The CDR3 region is CASSLAGSPTGELFF.

The chain employs TRBV18 and TRBJ2-2. In germline, CDR1 is KGHSH, CDR2 LQKENI. The CDR3 has 12 amino acids. CDR3 residues: CASSPVTGELFF.

The chain uses TRBV7-6 and TRBJ2-5; absent DNA, TCRdb's TRBD2 call cannot be checked. Germline V gene data show CDR1 as SGHVS and CDR2 as FNYEAQ. The CDR3 contains 14 residues. CDR3 residues: CASSVPEGQETQYF.

V is TRBV18 and J is TRBJ1-2. CDR3 length equals 13 residues. Germline V lookup: CDR1 KGHSH, CDR2 LQKENI. The chain's CDR3 is CASSPPSAYGYTF. Based on the CDR3 plus reference TRBV18 and TRBJ1-2, the full variable domain is NAGVMQNPRHLVRRRGQEARLRCSPMKGHSHVYWYRQLPEEGLKFMVYLQKENIIDESGMPKERFSAEFPKEGPSILRIQQVVRGDSAAYFCASSPPSAYGYTFGSGTRLTVV.

The rearrangement links TRBV20-1 to TRBJ1-5; the D call from TCRdb, TRBD1, cannot be confirmed without DNA. This CDR3 region has 16 residues. In germline, CDR1 is DFQATT, CDR2 SNEGSKA (reference sequence). The CDR3 is CSASNKQGHSNQPQHF.

The chain combines TRBV10-3 with TRBJ2-3. The length of the CDR3 is 16 residues. Germline CDR1 ENHRY, CDR2 SYGVKD. Here the CDR3 reads CAISVLNGASTDTQYF.

This chain connects TRBV20-1 to TRBJ2-7; TCRdb names TRBD1, which stays unverified in the absence of DNA. The CDR3 spans 14 residues. Germline lookup yields CDR1 DFQATT and CDR2 SNEGSKA (reference sequence). CDR3 in amino acids: CSARRDRVDYEQYF.

This chain joins TRBV11-2 and TRBJ2-3; there is no DNA to check the TCRdb D call of TRBD2. This CDR3 spans 15 amino acids. In germline, CDR1 is SGHAT, CDR2 FQNNGV. CDR3 amino acids: CASSLKRELADTQYF.

The chain couples TRBV7-8 to TRBJ2-1; TCRdb returns TRBD1, unconfirmable since there is no DNA. The CDR3 totals 15 residues. Germline loops: CDR1 SGHVS, CDR2 FQNEAQ. The CDR3 region is CASSSNRVLYNEQFF.

The chain's CDR3 is CSASPIVGSAGNTIYF. The chain employs TRBV20-1 and TRBJ1-3. Germline V CDR1 and CDR2: DFQATT, SNEGSKA (reference sequence). The CDR3 loop spans 16 amino acids.

The chain joins TRBV4-1 to TRBJ2-7. Germline-derived CDR1 and CDR2 are MGHRA and YSYEKL. The CDR3 is 13 residues long. The CDR3 reads CASSHPGYYEQYF.

The J gene is TRBJ2-7, the V gene TRBV28. The CDR3 extends over 14 amino acids. CDR1 is MDHEN and CDR2 is SYDVKM in the germline V gene. This CDR3 is CASSNIQPIYEQYF.

The CDR3 reads CASSLDLGTSHYEQYF. The rearrangement joins TRBV7-2 to TRBJ2-7; TCRdb proposes TRBD1, but this gene call is untestable without DNA. The CDR3 extends over 16 amino acids. Germline CDR1 SGHTA, CDR2 FQGNSA.